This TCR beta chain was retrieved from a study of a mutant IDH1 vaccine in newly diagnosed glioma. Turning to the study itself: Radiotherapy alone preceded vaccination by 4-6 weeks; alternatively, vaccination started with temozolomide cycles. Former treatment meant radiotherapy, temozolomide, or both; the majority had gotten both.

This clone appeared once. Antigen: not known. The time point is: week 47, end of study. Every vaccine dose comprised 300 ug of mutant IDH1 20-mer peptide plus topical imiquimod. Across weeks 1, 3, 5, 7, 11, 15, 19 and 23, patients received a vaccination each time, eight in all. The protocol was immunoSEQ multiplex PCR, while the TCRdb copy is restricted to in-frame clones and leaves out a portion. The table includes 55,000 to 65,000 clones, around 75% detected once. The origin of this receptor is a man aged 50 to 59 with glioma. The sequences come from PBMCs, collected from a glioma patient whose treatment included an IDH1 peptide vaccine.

CDR3 in amino acids: CAIRKGQDYEQYF. In DNA, the CDR3 is TGTGCCATCAGGAAGGGGCAGGACTACGAGCAGTACTTC. The V gene is TRBV10-3, the J gene TRBJ2-7; possibly TRBD1 for D (5 bases). Per germline, CDR1 ENHRY and CDR2 SYGVKD. The CDR3 is 13 amino acids. V dropped 6 bases and J dropped 3 bases, with 12 bases sitting between them.